One sample yielded the 7 T cell receptor beta chains listed below, sequenced in a study of PD-1 blockade in classical Hodgkin lymphoma (dated by TCRdb to the early 2020s). The time point label on this specimen signifies: cycle 4 day 1 (C4D1), after 6 weeks of nivolumab. All trial patients had relapsed after autologous stem cell transplantation, with cohorts A, B and C differing in prior brentuximab vedotin exposure. Library creation used the immunoSEQ multiplex PCR assay. Entries here come from immuneACCESS through TCRdb and include only in-frame sequences with V and J called. Some clones fail to appear in such tables; in the studies checked, an unresolved V gene covers under half of the shortfall, and the cause of the remainder is unknown. The sample has roughly 51,000 clones on record, about 75% of them singletons. About an eighth of the sample lies in the top ten. Sequenced material: peripheral blood mononuclear cells (PBMCs), taken before the fourth cycle of nivolumab. Every receptor here comes from a human donor with classical Hodgkin lymphoma.

The gene calls are TRBV6-5 and TRBJ2-7; D perhaps matches TRBD1 (5 bases). With 0 bases removed from V and 6 bases from J, the gap between germline ends came to 12 bases. The CDR3 covers 14 residues. Per the germline V gene, CDR1 is MNHEY and CDR2 is SVGAGI. The chain's CDR3 is CASSYSPGSGEQYF. As DNA, the CDR3 is TGTGCCAGCAGTTACTCGCCAGGGTCTGGCGAGCAGTACTTC.

The rearrangement links TRBV5-5 to TRBJ2-1, with 7 bases aligning to TRBD1. This CDR3 is 14 amino acids long. V was pared by 4 bases and J by 9 bases, with 10 bases of the junction left unmatched. Per germline, CDR1 SGHKS and CDR2 YYEKEE (reference sequence). Here the CDR3 reads CASSIPGQSSEQFF. The CDR3 coding sequence is TGTGCCAGCAGCATTCCGGGACAGTCCAGTGAGCAGTTCTTC.

This chain joins TRBV28 and TRBJ2-1, with D uncertain. CDR3 length: 15 residues. Looked up from germline, CDR1 is MDHEN and CDR2 is SYDVKM. V was shortened by 5 bases and J by 4 bases, with 15 bases between the two germline ends. DNA of the CDR3: TGTGCCAGCAGTAATAGCCAGGCTCTGTACAATGAGCAGTTCTTC. This sequence encodes CASSNSQALYNEQFF. The whole variable domain, filled in from reference TRBV28 and TRBJ2-1, reads DVKVTQSSRYLVKRTGEKVFLECVQDMDHENMFWYRQDPGLGLRLIYFSYDVKMKEKGDIPEGYSVSREKKERFSLILESASTNQTSMYLCASSNSQALYNEQFFGPGTRLTVL.

The chain is built from TRBV5-1 and TRBJ2-5; D ambiguous. The CDR3 totals 15 residues. Trimming cost V 4 bases and J 4 bases, with 17 bases left between them. CDR1 SGHRS and CDR2 YFSETQ come from the germline V gene. CDR3 sequence reads: CASSPDRGLGETQYF. CDR3 sequence (DNA): TGCGCCAGCAGCCCTGACCGTGGGCTGGGAGAGACCCAGTACTTC. Filled out from reference TRBV5-1 and TRBJ2-5, the complete variable domain reads KAGVTQTPRYLIKTRGQQVTLSCSPISGHRSVSWYQQTPGQGLQFLFEYFSETQRNKGNFPGRFSGRQFSNSRSEMNVSTLELGDSALYLCASSPDRGLGETQYFGPGTRLLVL.

V is TRBV2 and J is TRBJ1-4; no definite D call. The CDR3 has 14 amino acids. Trimming shortened V by 6 bases and J by 0 bases, and 8 bases separated the two germline ends. Germline V CDR1 and CDR2: SNHLY, FYNNEI. DNA of the CDR3: TGTGCCAGCAGCGGAGTAACAACTAATGAAAAACTGTTTTTT. Its translation is CASSGVTTNEKLFF.

The rearrangement joins TRBV6-5 to TRBJ2-5; weak D call: TRBD2 (5 bases). This CDR3 spans 13 amino acids. Deletions cut 5 bases from V and 2 bases from J, with 9 bases between. From germline, CDR1 is MNHEY and CDR2 SVGAGI. This chain's CDR3 is CASSSWEQETQYF. As DNA, the CDR3 is TGTGCCAGCAGTAGTTGGGAGCAAGAGACCCAGTACTTC.

The chain has TRBV9 and TRBJ2-7, with D possibly being TRBD2 (6 bases). Between the trimmed V and J ends, which lost 0 bases and 7 bases, there was a span of 8 bases. The CDR3 spans 12 residues. The germline V gene has CDR1 SGDLS and CDR2 YYNGEE. CDR3 sequence: CASSVGAGEQYF. The CDR3 DNA is TGTGCCAGCAGCGTAGGGGCGGGGGAGCAGTACTTC.